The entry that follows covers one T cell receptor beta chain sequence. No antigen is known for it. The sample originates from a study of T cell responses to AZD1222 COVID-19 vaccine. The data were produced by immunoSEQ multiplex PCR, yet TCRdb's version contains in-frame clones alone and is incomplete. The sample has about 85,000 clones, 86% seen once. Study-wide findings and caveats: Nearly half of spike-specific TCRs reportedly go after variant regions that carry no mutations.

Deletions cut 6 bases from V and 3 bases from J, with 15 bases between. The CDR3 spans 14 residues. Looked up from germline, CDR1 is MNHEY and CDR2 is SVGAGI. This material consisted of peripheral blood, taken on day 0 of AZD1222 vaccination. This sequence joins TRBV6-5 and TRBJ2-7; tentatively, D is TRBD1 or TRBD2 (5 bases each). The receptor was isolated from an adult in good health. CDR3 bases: TGTGCCAGCAGCCCCGGGACCGACGTCTACGAGCAGTACTTC. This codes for CASSPGTDVYEQYF.